Sequencing of this TCR beta chain was carried out in a study of cytomegalovirus exposure and HLA in healthy donors. This CDR3 is built from 14 residues. The V gene end was trimmed by 4 bases and the J gene end by 3 bases; junction bases not matched to a gene: 4. The germline gives CDR1 SQVTM, CDR2 ANQGSEA. As for this clone: Its antigen is as yet unknown.

Primers included in the PCR were 60 Vbeta and 13 Jbeta primers. The data were produced by immunoSEQ multiplex PCR, yet TCRdb's version contains in-frame clones alone and is incomplete. This sample yields fewer than 150,000 clones, of which over 70% are seen a single time; around 6.8% belongs to the top ten. Study results and limitations: According to the study, around 150 TCR beta chains were cytomegalovirus-associated.

The chain uses TRBV29-1 and TRBJ2-2; 8 positions match TRBD2. The sample consisted of PBMCs. This TCR was sampled from a man in his forties or fifties in good health and CMV-seropositive. The CDR3 coding sequence is TGCAGCGTTGGCAAGCGGGAGCACACCGGGGAGCTGTTTTTT. This encodes CSVGKREHTGELFF.